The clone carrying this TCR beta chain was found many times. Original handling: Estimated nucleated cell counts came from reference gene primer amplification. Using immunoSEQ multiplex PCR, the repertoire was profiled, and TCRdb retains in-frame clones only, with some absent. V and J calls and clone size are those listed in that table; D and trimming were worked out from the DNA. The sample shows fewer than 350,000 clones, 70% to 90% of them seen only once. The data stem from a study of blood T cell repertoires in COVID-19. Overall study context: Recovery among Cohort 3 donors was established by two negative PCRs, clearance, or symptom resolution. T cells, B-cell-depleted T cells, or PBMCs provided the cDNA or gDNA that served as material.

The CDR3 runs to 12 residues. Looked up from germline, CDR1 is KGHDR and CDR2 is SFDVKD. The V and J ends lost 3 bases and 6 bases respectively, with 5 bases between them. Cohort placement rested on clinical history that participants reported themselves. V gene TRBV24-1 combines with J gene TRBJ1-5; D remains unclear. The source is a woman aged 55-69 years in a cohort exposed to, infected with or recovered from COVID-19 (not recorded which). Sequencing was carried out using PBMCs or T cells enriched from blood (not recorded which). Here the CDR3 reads CATSDGSQPQHF. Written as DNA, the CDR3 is TGTGCCACCAGTGATGGGAGTCAGCCCCAGCATTTT.